The 8 T cell receptor beta chains below all came from one sample that was sequenced in a study of blood T cell repertoires in COVID-19. Assay: immunoSEQ multiplex PCR; the TCRdb copy retains only in-frame clones and omits some. The sample yields about 74,000 clones, roughly 81% seen once. Material: peripheral blood. The receptors originated from a man between 65 and 85 years old with acute or convalescent COVID-19.

The chain links TRBV4-3 to TRBJ1-3, with D perhaps matching TRBD1 (6 bases). Per the germline V gene, CDR1 is LGHNA and CDR2 is YSLEER. CDR3 length equals 14 residues. V was shortened by 3 bases and J by 5 bases, with 11 bases between the two germline ends. The CDR3 region has the DNA TGCGCCAGCAGCCAGGTGGGGGACAGAAACACCATATATTTT. This codes for CASSQVGDRNTIYF.

This chain connects TRBV27 to TRBJ1-1; the D is unclear. Germline V gene lookup returns CDR1 MNHEY and CDR2 SMNVEV (reference sequence). This CDR3 spans 14 amino acids. Trimming took off 4 bases at V and 0 bases at J, with 9 bases between the two ends. This CDR3 is CASSSPGLNTEAFF. Here the CDR3 DNA reads TGTGCCAGCAGTTCCCCTGGCCTGAACACTGAAGCTTTCTTT.

As regards this clone: The same CDR3 arises from other DNA sequences in this sample as well. The rearrangement joins TRBV10-3 to TRBJ2-7; 9 bases fit TRBD2. CDR1 and CDR2 from the germline V gene are ENHRY and SYGVKD. After removal of 6 bases from V and 4 bases from J, the junction contained 1 base not matched to a gene. The CDR3 totals 12 residues. DNA for the CDR3: TGTGCCATCAGCGCGGGGGGGTACGAGCAGTACTTC. Translated: CAISAGGYEQYF.

This clone turned up a few times. The gene calls are TRBV5-1 and TRBJ2-7; D perhaps matches TRBD1 (6 bases). The CDR3 extends over 15 amino acids. CDR1 is SGHRS and CDR2 is YFSETQ in the germline V gene. Trimming shortened V by 2 bases and J by 1 base, and 13 bases separated the two germline ends. CDR3 region: CASSFLPDRSYEQYF. CDR3 coding DNA: TGCGCCAGCAGCTTTTTACCCGACAGGTCCTACGAGCAGTACTTC.

CDR3 sequence reads: CASSLAGERTRPLHF. CDR3 in DNA: TGCGCCAGCAGCTTGGCCGGGGAAAGGACGAGACCCCTCCACTTT. V usage is TRBV5-1 and J usage is TRBJ1-6; D remains unclear. Trimming removed 0 bases at V and 12 bases at J, with 16 bases between. This CDR3 spans 15 amino acids. CDR1 SGHRS and CDR2 YFSETQ come from the germline V gene.

CDR3 in DNA: TGTGCCAGCAGTGGGCTAGCGGGGCAAGAGACCCAGTACTTC. Encoded protein: CASSGLAGQETQYF. The V and J genes are TRBV27 and TRBJ2-5; TRBD2 matches 9 bases. The V segment lost 5 bases and the J segment 2 bases; nucleotides outside the gene matches: 3. The CDR3 runs 14 residues. Germline-derived CDR1 and CDR2 are MNHEY and SMNVEV (reference sequence).

This clone was seen just once. V is TRBV15 and J is TRBJ1-4; D remains ambiguous. CDR3 length equals 13 residues. Germline CDR1 is LNHNV and CDR2 is YYDKDF (reference sequence). V was clipped by 5 bases and J by 7 bases, with 11 bases between them. CDR3 in amino acids: CATSGSYSEKLFF. CDR3 nucleotide sequence: TGTGCCACCAGCGGGAGCTATTCTGAAAAACTGTTTTTT.

The rearrangement joins TRBV6-2 or TRBV6-3 to TRBJ2-5, with D perhaps matching TRBD2 (6 bases). The germline gives CDR1 MNHEY, CDR2 SVGEGT. The CDR3 is made up of 14 amino acids. Trimming took 2 bases from V and 4 from J, leaving 11 bases between them. CDR3 amino acids: CASSYGGLGETQYF. The CDR3 DNA reads as TGTGCCAGCAGTTACGGAGGGTTAGGAGAGACCCAGTACTTC.